This T cell receptor beta chain came from a study of blood T cell repertoires in COVID-19. Original processing notes: How many nucleated cells were present was estimated from reference gene primer amplification. Sequenced by immunoSEQ multiplex PCR; TCRdb stores in-frame clones only, minus some. The DNA gave D and trimming, while V, J and clone size come from that table. The sample contains just under 350,000 clones, roughly 89% of which appear only once. The J segment lost 5 bases and the V segment lost 2 bases, leaving 15 bases of the junction unmatched. CDR3 length: 18 amino acids. Germline CDR1 SGHNT, CDR2 YENEEA.

The source material was peripheral blood. This sequence was found in a woman under 30 who had recovered from COVID-19. V is TRBV11-3 and J is TRBJ2-1; 7 bases line up with TRBD2. CDR3 loop: CASSLLGLGGSPDNEQFF. As DNA, the CDR3 is TGTGCCAGCAGCTTATTAGGGTTGGGCGGGAGCCCCGACAATGAGCAGTTCTTC.